This TCR beta chain was profiled in a study of blood T cells in healthy people across ages. Overall study findings and caveats: The fall in TCR beta diversity per million T cells was roughly linear with age.

The use of a sample-barcoded 5' primer and a J-beta primer mix characterized a second PCR of about 6 to 12 cycles. All cDNA molecules were each tagged by a template-switch adaptor with 12 random nucleotides. Samples each returned at least 3 million CDR3-containing paired-end reads. TCRdb independently ran MiXCR on the 5' RACE reads; one entry per CDR3 protein. Seen here are approximately 1.5 million distinct CDR3 sequences, under 55% observed once, and the top ten hold around 4%. Per germline, CDR1 SSHAT and CDR2 FNYEAQ (reference sequence). The CDR3 is 17 amino acids. In regard to this clonotype: What it binds is unknown. At one boundary the junction diverges from the germline segment, which might be a read error.

This sequence was found in a woman aged 18-35 years in good health. The sequenced sample was blood. The rearrangement joins TRBV7-7 to TRBJ2-3; perhaps TRBD2 as D (7 bases). CDR3 sequence (DNA): TGTGCTAGCAGCCCCATTGCGGGGGCGGGGAGGGCAGATACGCAGTATTTT. Its translation: CASSPIAGAGRADTQYF.